The clone carrying this T cell receptor beta chain has more than one count but fewer than ten. What it binds is unknown. The sample belongs to a study of CD8 T cells in ankylosing spondylitis. Overall study findings and caveats: There were earlier reports of some motif variants in reactive arthritis synovial fluid and blood. Blood of patients with ankylosing spondylitis appeared to be characterized by a TCR beta motif of several highly homologous variants.

TCRdb used MiXCR to reprocess the 5' RACE reads, holding one entry per CDR3 protein. The repertoire holds 130,000 or so distinct CDR3 sequences, with 17% as singletons. The sequence derives from a male donor with ankylosing spondylitis. Sequencing was done on a sample of blood, either unsorted or a sorted T cell fraction (not recorded which).

Written as DNA, the CDR3 is TGCGCCAGCAGCCACATGAAAGACAGCCTGGGCGGGGAGCTGTTTTTT. Protein sequence: CASSHMKDSLGGELFF. The chain uses TRBV5-1 and TRBJ2-2; D may be TRBD1 (5 bases). The CDR3 has 16 amino acids. V was cut by 4 bases and J by 7 bases, with 20 bases left in between. The germline CDR1 and CDR2 sequences are SGHRS and YFSETQ.